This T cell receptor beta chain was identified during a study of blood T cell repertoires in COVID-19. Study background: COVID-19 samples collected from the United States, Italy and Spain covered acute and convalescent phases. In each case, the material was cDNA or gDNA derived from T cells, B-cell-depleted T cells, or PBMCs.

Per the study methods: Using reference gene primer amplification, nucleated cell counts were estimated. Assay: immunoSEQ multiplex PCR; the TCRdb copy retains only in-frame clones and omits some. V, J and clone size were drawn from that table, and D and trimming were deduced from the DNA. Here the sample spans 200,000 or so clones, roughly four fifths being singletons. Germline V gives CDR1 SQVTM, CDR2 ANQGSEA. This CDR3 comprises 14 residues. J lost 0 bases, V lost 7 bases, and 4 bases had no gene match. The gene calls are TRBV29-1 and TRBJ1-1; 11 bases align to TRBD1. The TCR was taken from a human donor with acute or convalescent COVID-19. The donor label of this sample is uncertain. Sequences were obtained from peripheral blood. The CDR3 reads CSARTGGMNTEAFF. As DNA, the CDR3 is TGCAGCGCCAGGACAGGGGGCATGAACACTGAAGCTTTCTTT.